The present TCR beta chain was sequenced within a study of shared clonotypes between healthy human individuals. The assay was immunoSEQ multiplex PCR, and TCRdb's table has in-frame clones only and misses some. Of millions of clones in the sample, over 85% are singletons; the top ten hold 0.85% to 1.2%. V gave up 4 bases and J gave up 2 bases; unmatched junction bases: 11. The CDR3 is made up of 17 amino acids. Germline V gives CDR1 SGDLS, CDR2 YYNGEE. Study-wide findings and caveats: On the whole, naive subsets had larger estimated richness than memory subsets had.

Points on this clone: What it binds is unknown.

CD45RO-negative cells were positively selected for CCR7, leaving out terminally differentiated effector memory CD45RA+ cells. V usage is TRBV9 and J usage is TRBJ2-1; 8 bases are a match to TRBD1. This receptor was identified in a young man in good health. The sequenced sample consisted of naive CD8+ T cells sorted from blood. CDR3 DNA: TGTGCCAGCAGCACCGACGACAGGGGTCCCCCCTACAATGAGCAGTTCTTC. It yields the protein CASSTDDRGPPYNEQFF.